The T cell receptor beta chain described here comes from a study of T-cell reconstitution after alpha-beta-depleted transplantation in children. There are 15 residues in the CDR3. V lost 0 bases and J lost 0, with 6 bases in between. Germline CDR1 is SGHTA and CDR2 is FQGNSA. TCRbeta library preparation incorporated unique molecular identifiers. TCRdb re-called the PCR reads through MiXCR, storing one row per CDR3 protein. The sample carries around 530,000 distinct CDR3 sequences, approximately 32% recorded once. Here the sequenced sample was PBMCs from the stem cell graft donor, taken from the stem cell graft. The V call is TRBV7-2, the J call TRBJ1-3, with no clear D. The TCR originated in a human donor who donated a stem cell graft to a child with aplastic anemia. The CDR3 spells CASSLALLSGNTIYF. The CDR3 bases are TGTGCCAGCAGCTTAGCGCTTCTCTCTGGAAACACCATATATTTT. Variable domain in full (rest from reference TRBV7-2 and TRBJ1-3): GAGVSQSPSNKVTEKGKDVELRCDPISGHTALYWYRQSLGQGLEFLIYFQGNSAPDKSGLPSDRFSAERTGGSVSTLTIQRTQQEDSAVYLCASSLALLSGNTIYFGEGSWLTVV.